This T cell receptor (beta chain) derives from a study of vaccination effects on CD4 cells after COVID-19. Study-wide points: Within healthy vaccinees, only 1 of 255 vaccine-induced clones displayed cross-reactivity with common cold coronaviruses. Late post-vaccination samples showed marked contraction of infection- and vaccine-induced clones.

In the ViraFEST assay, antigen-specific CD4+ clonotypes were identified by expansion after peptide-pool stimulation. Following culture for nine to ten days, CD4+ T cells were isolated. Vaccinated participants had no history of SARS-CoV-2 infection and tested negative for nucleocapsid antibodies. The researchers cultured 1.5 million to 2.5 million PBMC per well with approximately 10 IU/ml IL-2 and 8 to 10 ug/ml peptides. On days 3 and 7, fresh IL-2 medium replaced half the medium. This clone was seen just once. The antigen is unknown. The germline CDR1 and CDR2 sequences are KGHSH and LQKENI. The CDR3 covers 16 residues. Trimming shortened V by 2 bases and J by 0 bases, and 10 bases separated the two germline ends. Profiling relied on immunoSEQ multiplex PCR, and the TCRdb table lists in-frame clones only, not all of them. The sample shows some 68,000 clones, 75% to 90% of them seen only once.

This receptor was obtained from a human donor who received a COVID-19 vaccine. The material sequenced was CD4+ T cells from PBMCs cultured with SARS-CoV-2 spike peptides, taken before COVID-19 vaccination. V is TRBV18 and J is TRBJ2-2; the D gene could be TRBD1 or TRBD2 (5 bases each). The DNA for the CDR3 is TGTGCCAGCTCACCAACGGGGCAGTCGAACACCGGGGAGCTGTTTTTT. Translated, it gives CASSPTGQSNTGELFF.